This T cell receptor beta chain was recorded in a study of blood T cell repertoires in COVID-19. About the research overall: Material from acute and convalescent COVID-19 was sourced from the United States, Italy and Spain.

Generated by immunoSEQ multiplex PCR, the TCRdb table keeps only in-frame clones and is missing some. The sample carries about 260,000 clones, about 84% recorded once. Germline values: CDR1 LNHDA, CDR2 SQIVND (reference sequence). The CDR3 runs to 12 residues. V lost 6 bases and J lost 10; bases outside the gene matches: 6. Across about two dozen US areas, participants ranged in age from about 18 to 90 years. Clinical histories supplied by participants themselves formed the basis of cohort assignment. Recovered status applied to Cohort 3 donors who had two consecutive negative PCRs. It also applied to those with clearance or with symptom resolution.

This sequence joins TRBV19 and TRBJ2-7, with 10 positions matching TRBD1. The sequence was collected from a woman aged 45 to 65 who had recovered from COVID-19. Sequencing was done on a sample of PBMCs or T cells enriched from blood (not recorded which). CDR3 residues: CASSGTGVLQYF. CDR3 bases: TGTGCCAGTAGCGGGACAGGGGTTTTACAGTACTTC.